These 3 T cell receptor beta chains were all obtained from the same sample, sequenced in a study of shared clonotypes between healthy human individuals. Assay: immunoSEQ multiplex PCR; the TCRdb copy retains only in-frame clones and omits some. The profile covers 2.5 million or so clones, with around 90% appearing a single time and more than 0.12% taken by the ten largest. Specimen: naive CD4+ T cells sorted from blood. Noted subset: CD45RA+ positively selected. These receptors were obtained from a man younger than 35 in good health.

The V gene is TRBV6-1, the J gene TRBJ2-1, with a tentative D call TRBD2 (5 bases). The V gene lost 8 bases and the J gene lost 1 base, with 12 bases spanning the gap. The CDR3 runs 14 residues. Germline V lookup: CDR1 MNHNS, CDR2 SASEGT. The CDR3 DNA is TGTGCCAGCGCACTAGGCCCTTCCTACAATGAGCAGTTCTTC. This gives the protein CASALGPSYNEQFF.

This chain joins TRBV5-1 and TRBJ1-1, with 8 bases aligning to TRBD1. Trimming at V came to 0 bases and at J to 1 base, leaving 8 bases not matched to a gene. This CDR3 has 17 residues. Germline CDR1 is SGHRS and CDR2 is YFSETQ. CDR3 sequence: CASSLGTGSWRNTEAFF. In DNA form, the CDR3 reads TGCGCCAGCAGCTTGGGGACAGGGTCCTGGCGGAACACTGAAGCTTTCTTT.

CDR3 region: CASSLQGADTDTQYF. As DNA, the CDR3 is TGCGCCAGCAGCTTACAGGGGGCTGACACAGATACGCAGTATTTT. J is TRBJ2-3 and V is TRBV5-1, with 9 bases matching TRBD1. Germline CDR1 is SGHRS and CDR2 is YFSETQ. The trim removed 2 bases at V and 2 bases at J, leaving 3 bases unmatched. This CDR3 has 15 residues.